This T cell receptor (beta chain) is drawn from a study of control samples from healthy donors and cancer patients (dated by TCRdb to about 2020). A note on this clone: Its recognized antigen is unknown. No clone much larger than this one lies a single base away; base qualities are absent.

The germline V gene supplies CDR1 SGHRS and CDR2 YFSETQ. V ends up 0 bases short and J 4 bases short, with an unmatched junction base count of 0. The CDR3, from cysteine to phenylalanine, totals 14 residues. The DNA shown is the 42-base CDR3, in frame from base 1. Receptor libraries were prepared by the immunoSEQ multiplex PCR assay. TCRdb carries this immuneACCESS record with in-frame sequences only. Its versions omit some clonotypes, under half of them owing to an unresolved V gene in the studies checked, with the rest unexplained. Within this sample are over 150,000 clones, with just under 95% of them counted one time only. The ten largest clonotypes hold 5% to 6.5% of the sample.

Here the chain combines TRBV5-1 and TRBJ2-7; 11 central bases correspond to TRBD1. This receptor was obtained from a man aged 35-49 years in good health. Sequenced sample: blood. CDR3 protein: CASSLGDRGYEQYF. The DNA is TGCGCCAGCAGCTTGGGGGACAGGGGGTACGAGCAGTACTTC.